The 25 T cell receptor beta chains reported below all come from one sample, sequenced in a study of cytomegalovirus exposure and HLA in healthy donors. It was with 60 Vbeta and 13 Jbeta primers that the PCR ran. The repertoire was sequenced with immunoSEQ multiplex PCR; TCRdb's copy has only in-frame clones and lacks some. The sample includes some 210,000 clones, 60% to 80% of them seen just once. The sample comprised PBMCs. The source is a woman aged 25 to 39 in good health and CMV-seropositive.

This chain joins TRBV7-2 and TRBJ1-1; D is possibly TRBD1 (6 bases). CDR1 is SGHTA and CDR2 is FQGNSA in the germline V gene. The CDR3 totals 14 residues. Trimming stripped 5 bases from V and 9 bases from J, with 19 bases between. This CDR3 is CASSLQQDSRKAFF. The CDR3 coding sequence is TGTGCCAGCAGCCTCCAACAGGACAGCCGTAAAGCTTTCTTT.

The V call is TRBV28, the J call TRBJ2-2; 9 nucleotides line up with TRBD1. Germline V lookup: CDR1 MDHEN, CDR2 SYDVKM. This CDR3 comprises 16 residues. The ends lost 3 bases at V and 7 bases at J; junction bases unmatched: 9. CDR3 coding DNA: TGTGCCAGCAGTTTGACCGGGACAGGGTCTAACGGGGAGCTGTTTTTT. It is translated as CASSLTGTGSNGELFF.

This clone was picked up one time. The gene calls are TRBV5-8 and TRBJ2-5, with D possibly being TRBD2 (6 bases). V gave up 1 base and J gave up 4 bases, with 14 bases separating them. Germline assignment: CDR1 SGHTS and CDR2 YDEGEE. CDR3 length: 15 amino acids. CDR3 coding DNA: TGTGCCAGCAGCTTGCGAGGTAGGGGAGGAGAGACCCAGTACTTC. Protein sequence: CASSLRGRGGETQYF.

The chain employs TRBV14 and TRBJ1-6; no reliable D call. V was trimmed by 1 base and J by 10 bases, leaving 5 bases between them. CDR1 SGHDN and CDR2 FVKESK come from the germline V gene. The CDR3 totals 12 residues. The DNA for the CDR3 is TGTGCCAGCAGCCAAGGAGGATCACCCCTCCACTTT. This gives the protein CASSQGGSPLHF.

The chain combines TRBV28 with TRBJ1-2, with TRBD1 matching over 7 bases. The V segment lost 6 bases and the J segment 3 bases; nucleotides outside the gene matches: 13. This CDR3 region has 16 residues. Germline CDR1 reads MDHEN; CDR2 reads SYDVKM. CDR3: CASSLLGGRADYGYTF. The CDR3 DNA is TGTGCCAGCAGCCTACTAGGGGGCAGGGCGGACTATGGCTACACCTTC.

V gene TRBV6-5 combines with J gene TRBJ1-2; TRBD1 matches at 7 bases. With 6 bases clipped from V and 3 bases from J, the junction kept 7 bases outside the gene matches. The CDR3 contains 14 residues. Germline loops: CDR1 MNHEY, CDR2 SVGAGI. In DNA form, the CDR3 reads TGTGCCAGCAGCCCCCGGAGGGGGCACTATGGCTACACCTTC. It yields the protein CASSPRRGHYGYTF.

The chain links TRBV27 to TRBJ1-4, with D perhaps matching TRBD1 (5 bases). Germline-derived CDR1 and CDR2 are MNHEY and SMNVEV (reference sequence). Trimming stripped 2 bases from V and 6 bases from J, with 16 bases between. This CDR3 comprises 16 residues. CDR3 protein: CASSLRLGQGDEKLFF. In nucleotides, the CDR3 is TGTGCCAGCAGTTTACGCTTGGGGCAGGGTGATGAAAAACTGTTTTTT.

The J gene is TRBJ1-5, the V gene TRBV21-1; the tabulated D call, TRBD1, remains unverified against the DNA. TRBV21-1 is a known pseudogene. The CDR3 has 19 residues. CDR3 amino acids: CASSKKGPPGARSNQPQHF. CDR3 in DNA: TGTGCCAGCAGCAAAAAGGGTCCCCCAGGGGCGCGAAGCAATCAGCCCCAGCATTTT.

V is TRBV18 and J is TRBJ1-1; D not resolved. The length of the CDR3 is 11 residues. Trimming took 1 base from V and 7 from J, leaving 4 bases between them. CDR1 and CDR2 (germline): KGHSH, LQKENI. This CDR3 reads CASSPLDEAFF. As DNA, the CDR3 is TGTGCCAGCTCACCACTAGATGAAGCTTTCTTT. Drawing the rest from reference TRBV18 and TRBJ1-1, the complete variable domain is NAGVMQNPRHLVRRRGQEARLRCSPMKGHSHVYWYRQLPEEGLKFMVYLQKENIIDESGMPKERFSAEFPKEGPSILRIQQVVRGDSAAYFCASSPLDEAFFGQGTRLTVV.

V and J are TRBV30 and TRBJ1-2; 9 bases are a match to TRBD1. The CDR3 is 11 amino acids. Trimming cost V 1 base and J 13 bases; bases outside gene matches: 4. Germline CDR1 is GTSNPN and CDR2 is SVGIG (reference sequence). For the CDR3, the DNA is TGTGCCTGGAGTGCCGGGACAGGGACCACCTTC. It is translated as CAWSAGTGTTF.

V and J are TRBV6-1 and TRBJ2-1, with 9 bases aligning to TRBD2. This CDR3 is 15 amino acids long. The V gene's germline CDR1 is MNHNS and CDR2 SASEGT. The trim removed 3 bases at V and 9 bases at J, leaving 9 bases unmatched. The DNA of the CDR3 is TGTGCCAGCAGTGAGACTGGTCTAGCGGGGACTGAGCAGTTCTTC. Amino acids: CASSETGLAGTEQFF.

The chain carries TRBV7-8 and TRBJ1-1, with 8 positions matching TRBD1. This CDR3 is built from 16 residues. V lost 1 base and J lost 1; bases outside the gene matches: 5. In germline, CDR1 is SGHVS, CDR2 FQNEAQ. Written as DNA, the CDR3 is TGTGCCAGCAGCTTAGGGCCGGGGACAGGGAACACTGAAGCTTTCTTT. Protein product: CASSLGPGTGNTEAFF.

This clone was seen only once. The chain carries TRBV29-1 and TRBJ1-2; D may be TRBD1 (5 bases). The ends were cut back, 6 bases at V and 0 bases at J, with 14 bases in the middle. The germline gives CDR1 SQVTM, CDR2 ANQGSEA. This CDR3 region has 14 residues. The CDR3 reads CSVEEGISNYGYTF. CDR3 coding DNA: TGCAGCGTCGAGGAGGGGATCTCTAACTATGGCTACACCTTC.

The chain carries TRBV27 and TRBJ1-1, with D possibly TRBD1 on 5 matching bases. Germline values: CDR1 MNHEY, CDR2 SMNVEV (reference sequence). V was cut by 5 bases and J by 11 bases, with 18 bases left in between. There are 13 residues in the CDR3. The CDR3 reads CASSPTTWGWAFF. DNA for the CDR3: TGTGCCAGCAGTCCGACCACCTGGGGCTGGGCTTTCTTT.

V is TRBV2 and J is TRBJ2-7; perhaps TRBD2 as D (5 bases). Trimming left V 6 bases short and J 2 bases short, with 8 bases between. This CDR3 has 12 residues. Germline CDR1 SNHLY, CDR2 FYNNEI. Here the CDR3 reads CASRRGTYEQYF. The CDR3 DNA is TGTGCCAGCAGGAGAGGGACCTACGAGCAGTACTTC. The variable domain in full, completed from reference TRBV2 and TRBJ2-7, reads EPEVTQTPSHQVTQMGQEVILRCVPISNHLYFYWYRQILGQKVEFLVSFYNNEISEKSEIFDDQFSVERPDGSNFTLKIRSTKLEDSAMYFCASRRGTYEQYFGPGTRLTVT.

The rearrangement uses TRBV10-3 and TRBJ1-2, with D uncertain. Germline CDR1 and CDR2: ENHRY and SYGVKD. The CDR3 length is 12 residues. Trimming took 3 bases from V and 1 from J, leaving 3 bases between them. CDR3 coding DNA: TGTGCCATCAGTGACGGTAACTATGGCTACACCTTC. It yields the protein CAISDGNYGYTF.

This clone has a handful of counts. The CDR3 bases are TGTGCCAGCAGTTTAAATCGGGGGGCTGGACCAGATACGCAGTATTTT. Encoded protein: CASSLNRGAGPDTQYF. The chain links TRBV27 to TRBJ2-3; maybe TRBD2 (7 bases). CDR1 and CDR2 (germline): MNHEY, SMNVEV (reference sequence). The CDR3 length is 16 residues. Trimming removed 2 bases at V and 4 bases at J, with 16 bases between.

In this sample, this clone turned up a few times. V and J are TRBV18 and TRBJ2-2; 10 bases match TRBD2. J lost 0 bases, V lost 3 bases, and 7 bases had no gene match. The CDR3 covers 18 residues. Germline values: CDR1 KGHSH, CDR2 LQKENI. CDR3 coding DNA: TGTGCCAGCTCACCCCCTTCAAGCGGGGGGGCGAACACCGGGGAGCTGTTTTTT. Translation gives CASSPPSSGGANTGELFF.

The chain couples TRBV5-1 to TRBJ1-1, with TRBD1 as a possible D gene (6 bases). Germline assignment: CDR1 SGHRS and CDR2 YFSETQ. The CDR3 runs 15 residues. With 4 bases removed from V and 6 bases from J, the gap between germline ends came to 19 bases. The chain's CDR3 is CASSIQGGDLAEAFF. CDR3 DNA: TGCGCCAGCAGCATACAGGGTGGGGACCTCGCTGAAGCTTTCTTT.

This clone was picked up a small number of times. V and J are TRBV7-3 and TRBJ2-3; D is possibly TRBD2 (5 bases). Trimming pared 6 bases from V and 7 bases from J, leaving 14 bases between. CDR3 size: 13 residues. From germline, CDR1 is SGHTA and CDR2 FQGTGA. DNA of the CDR3: TGTGCCAGCAGACCTGCCGGAGGTCATACGCAGTATTTT. Translation gives CASRPAGGHTQYF.

The gene calls are TRBV19 and TRBJ1-1; a possible D gene is TRBD1 (6 bases). V was clipped by 4 bases and J by 4 bases, with 13 bases between them. The CDR3 has 14 amino acids. Germline values: CDR1 LNHDA, CDR2 SQIVND (reference sequence). CDR3 nucleotide sequence: TGTGCCAGTAGTACCCTACAGGGTGGCACTGAAGCTTTCTTT. It is translated as CASSTLQGGTEAFF.

This chain connects TRBV30 to TRBJ2-7, with a weak D call TRBD1 (5 bases). CDR3 length: 13 amino acids. CDR1 GTSNPN and CDR2 SVGIG come from the germline V gene (reference sequence). V was cut by 2 bases and J by 2 bases, with 10 bases left in between. CDR3 residues: CAWSNRITYEQYF. Written as DNA, the CDR3 is TGTGCCTGGAGTAACAGGATTACCTACGAGCAGTACTTC.

The J gene is TRBJ1-1, the V gene TRBV7-9; D is perhaps TRBD1 (5 bases). V dropped 5 bases and J dropped 3 bases, with 13 bases sitting between them. Germline loops: CDR1 SEHNR, CDR2 FQNEAQ (reference sequence). This CDR3 has 14 amino acids. For the CDR3, the DNA is TGTGCCAGCAGCCTAAGTAGGGGATACACTGAAGCTTTCTTT. It encodes CASSLSRGYTEAFF.

The chain joins TRBV27 to TRBJ2-1, with D possibly TRBD2 on 6 matching bases. The CDR3 consists of 17 residues. V dropped 0 bases and J dropped 3 bases, with 15 bases sitting between them. CDR1 and CDR2 from the germline V gene are MNHEY and SMNVEV (reference sequence). CDR3 sequence (DNA): TGTGCCAGCAGTTTATCGATTGCGGGACTTAACTACAATGAGCAGTTCTTC. Protein product: CASSLSIAGLNYNEQFF.

This chain connects TRBV5-1 to TRBJ2-7; 8 nucleotides match TRBD1. The CDR3 runs to 14 residues. With 2 bases clipped from V and 6 bases from J, the junction kept 7 bases outside the gene matches. Germline values: CDR1 SGHRS, CDR2 YFSETQ. CDR3 nucleotides: TGCGCCAGCAGCTTAACAGGGGGAGTCGGCGAGCAGTACTTC. This codes for CASSLTGGVGEQYF.